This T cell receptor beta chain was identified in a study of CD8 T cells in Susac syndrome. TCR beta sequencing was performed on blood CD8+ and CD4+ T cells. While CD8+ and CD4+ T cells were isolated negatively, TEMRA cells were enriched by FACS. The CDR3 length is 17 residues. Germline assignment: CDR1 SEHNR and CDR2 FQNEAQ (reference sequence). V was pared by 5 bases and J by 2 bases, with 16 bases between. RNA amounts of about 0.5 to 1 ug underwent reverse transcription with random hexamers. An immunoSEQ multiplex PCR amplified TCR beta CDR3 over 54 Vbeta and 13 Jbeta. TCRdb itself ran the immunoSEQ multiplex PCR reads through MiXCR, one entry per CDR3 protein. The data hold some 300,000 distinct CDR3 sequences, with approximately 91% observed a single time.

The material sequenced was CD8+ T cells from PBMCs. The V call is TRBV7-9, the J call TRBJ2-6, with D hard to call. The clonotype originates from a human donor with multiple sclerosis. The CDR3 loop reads CASSLDPSRTGANVLTF. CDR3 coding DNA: TGTGCCAGCAGCCTCGACCCTTCCCGAACTGGGGCCAACGTCCTGACTTTC.